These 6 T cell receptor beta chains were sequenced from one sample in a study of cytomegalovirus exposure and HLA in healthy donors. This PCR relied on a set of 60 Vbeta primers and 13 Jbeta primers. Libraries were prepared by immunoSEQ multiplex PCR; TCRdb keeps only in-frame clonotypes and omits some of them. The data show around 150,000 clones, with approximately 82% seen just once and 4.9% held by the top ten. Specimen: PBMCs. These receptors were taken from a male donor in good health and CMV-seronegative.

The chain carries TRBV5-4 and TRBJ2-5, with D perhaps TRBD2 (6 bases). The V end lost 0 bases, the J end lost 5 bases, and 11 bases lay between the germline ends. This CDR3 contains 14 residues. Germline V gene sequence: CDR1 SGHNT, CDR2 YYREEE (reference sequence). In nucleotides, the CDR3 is TGTGCCAGCAGCTTGGTGGAGGGGAGGGAGACCCAGTACTTC. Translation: CASSLVEGRETQYF.

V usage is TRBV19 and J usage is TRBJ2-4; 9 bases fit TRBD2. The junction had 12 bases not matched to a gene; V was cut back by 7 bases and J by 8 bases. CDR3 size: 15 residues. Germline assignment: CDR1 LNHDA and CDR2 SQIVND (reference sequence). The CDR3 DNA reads TGTGCCAGTATGATGACTAGCGGTGCGTTGGACATTCAGTACTTC. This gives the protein CASMMTSGALDIQYF.

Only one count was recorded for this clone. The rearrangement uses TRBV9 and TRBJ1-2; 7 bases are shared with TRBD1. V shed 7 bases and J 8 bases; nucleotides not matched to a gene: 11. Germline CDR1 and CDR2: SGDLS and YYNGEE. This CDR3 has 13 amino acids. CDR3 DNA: TGTGCCAGCCAAGCTGGGACAGCCCTCGGCTACACCTTC. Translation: CASQAGTALGYTF.

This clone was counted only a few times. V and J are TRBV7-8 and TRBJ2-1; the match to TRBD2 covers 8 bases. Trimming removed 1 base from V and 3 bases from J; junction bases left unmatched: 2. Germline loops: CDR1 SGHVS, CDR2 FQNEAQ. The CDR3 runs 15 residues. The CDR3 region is CASSLGAGVYNEQFF. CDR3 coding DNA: TGTGCCAGCAGCTTAGGAGCGGGAGTCTACAATGAGCAGTTCTTC.

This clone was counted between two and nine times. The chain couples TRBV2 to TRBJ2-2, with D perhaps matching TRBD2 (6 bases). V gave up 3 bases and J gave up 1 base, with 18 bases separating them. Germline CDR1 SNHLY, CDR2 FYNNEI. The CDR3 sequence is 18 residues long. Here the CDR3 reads CASSDPIGGQKNTGELFF. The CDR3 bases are TGTGCCAGCAGTGATCCCATCGGGGGTCAGAAGAACACCGGGGAGCTGTTTTTT.

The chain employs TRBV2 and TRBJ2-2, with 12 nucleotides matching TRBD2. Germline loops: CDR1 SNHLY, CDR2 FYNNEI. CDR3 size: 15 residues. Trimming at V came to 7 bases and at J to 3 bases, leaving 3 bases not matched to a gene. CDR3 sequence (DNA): TGTGCCAGCAACCGACTAGCGGGGGACACCGGGGAGCTGTTTTTT. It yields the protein CASNRLAGDTGELFF.